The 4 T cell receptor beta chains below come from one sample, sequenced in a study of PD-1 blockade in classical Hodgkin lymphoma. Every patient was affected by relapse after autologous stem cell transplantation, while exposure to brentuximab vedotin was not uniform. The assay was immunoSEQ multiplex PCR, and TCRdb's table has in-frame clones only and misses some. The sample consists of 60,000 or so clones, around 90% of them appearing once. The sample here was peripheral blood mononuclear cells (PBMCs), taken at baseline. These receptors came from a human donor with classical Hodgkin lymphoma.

CDR3 DNA: TGTGCCAGCAGTTATCGGAGGGACAGGGGTGACGAAAAACTGTTTTTT. Translated: CASSYRRDRGDEKLFF. The chain is built from TRBV27 and TRBJ1-4; 10 positions agree with TRBD1. The germline CDR1 and CDR2 sequences are MNHEY and SMNVEV (reference sequence). This CDR3 comprises 16 residues. J was trimmed by 8 bases and V by 4 bases; bases with no gene match: 10.

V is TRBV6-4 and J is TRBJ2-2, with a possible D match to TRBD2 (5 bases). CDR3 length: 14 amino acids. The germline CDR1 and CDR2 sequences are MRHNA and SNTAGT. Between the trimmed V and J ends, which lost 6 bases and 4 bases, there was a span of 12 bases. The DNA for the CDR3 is TGTGCCAGCAGCCCCCCAGGAGGCACCGGGGAGCTGTTTTTT. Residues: CASSPPGGTGELFF.

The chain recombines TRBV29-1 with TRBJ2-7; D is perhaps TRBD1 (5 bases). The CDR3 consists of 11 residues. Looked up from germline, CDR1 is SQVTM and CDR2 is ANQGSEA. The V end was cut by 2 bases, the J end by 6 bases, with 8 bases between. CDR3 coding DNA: TGCAGCGTTGAAAGGGGCCCCGAGCAGTACTTC. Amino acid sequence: CSVERGPEQYF.

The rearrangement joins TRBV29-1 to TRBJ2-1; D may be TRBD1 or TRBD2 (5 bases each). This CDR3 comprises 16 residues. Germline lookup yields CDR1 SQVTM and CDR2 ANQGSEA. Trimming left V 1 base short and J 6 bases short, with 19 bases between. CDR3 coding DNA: TGCAGCGTTGAAGCCGGGACCTGGTATGAGCCCAATGAGCAGTTCTTC. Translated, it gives CSVEAGTWYEPNEQFF.